This T cell receptor beta chain was captured in a study of CD8 T cells in ankylosing spondylitis. Study results and caveats: In peripheral blood, disease-linked CD8+ clones occurred at relatively low frequencies. Both synovial fluid and blood in reactive arthritis had previously been reported to carry some motif variants.

Comment on this clonotype: What it recognizes is unknown.

Generation of TCR beta libraries employed quantitative 5'-RACE incorporating molecular barcodes. TCRdb redid the calling of the 5' RACE reads with MiXCR, one entry per CDR3 protein. The sample yields a few hundred thousand distinct CDR3 sequences, roughly 20% seen once. The CDR3 extends over 15 amino acids. The V and J ends lost 0 bases and 8 bases respectively, with 16 bases between them. Germline V gene sequence: CDR1 LGHNA, CDR2 YSLEER. This TCR was recovered from a female donor with ankylosing spondylitis or in good health (not recorded which). The sequenced material came from blood, either unsorted or a sorted T cell fraction (not recorded which). The chain employs TRBV4-3 and TRBJ1-2; weak D call: TRBD1 (5 bases). The CDR3 spells CASSQEEGLSGGYTF. The CDR3 nucleotides are TGCGCCAGCAGCCAAGAGGAGGGACTTTCGGGGGGCTACACCTTC.